These T cell receptor beta chains were read from a single sample in a study of blood T cell repertoires in COVID-19. TCRdb's table, derived via immunoSEQ multiplex PCR, lists solely in-frame clones and lacks some. The sample yields 60,000 to 65,000 clones, 75% to 80% seen once. Sample: peripheral blood. Receptors originate from a woman aged 80 or over with acute or convalescent COVID-19. The CDR3 runs from the conserved cysteine through the conserved F or W. Each record gives: J gene, D gene, V gene, clone size, CDR3 protein, CDR3 DNA. A D gene is named only where the DNA matches it firmly. The size of a clone is reported for some rows only, either as once, few or many, or as a class for expanded clones.

TRBJ2-1 | - | TRBV5-4 | few | CASSLGARQDYNEQFF | TGTGCCAGCAGCTTGGGGGCTCGTCAGGACTACAATGAGCAGTTCTTC
TRBJ2-1 | TRBD2 | TRBV28 | - | CASSLSGAGDEQFF | TGTGCCAGCAGTTTGAGCGGAGCGGGAGATGAGCAGTTCTTC
TRBJ1-4 | - | TRBV27 | - | CASRQGSTNEKLFF | TGTGCCAGCAGGCAGGGTTCAACTAATGAAAAACTGTTTTTT
TRBJ2-7 | TRBD2 | TRBV28 | few | CASSLIALLGTSGEIEQYF | TGTGCCAGCAGTTTAATAGCGCTCCTCGGGACTAGCGGGGAGATCGAGCAGTACTTC
TRBJ1-1 | - | TRBV7-9 | few | CATMGRDTEAFF | TGTGCCACTATGGGGAGAGACACTGAAGCTTTCTTT
TRBJ2-2 | TRBD2 | TRBV7-9 | - | CANEAGLYTGELFF | TGTGCCAACGAAGCGGGACTTTACACCGGGGAGCTGTTTTTT
TRBJ1-6 | TRBD1 | TRBV9 | - | CASSVRQGNSPLHF | TGTGCCAGCAGCGTTCGACAGGGGAACTCACCCCTCCACTTT
TRBJ1-1 | - | TRBV28 | - | CASSLRGGQFEAFF | TGTGCCAGCAGTTTAAGGGGAGGGCAATTTGAAGCTTTCTTT
TRBJ2-7 | - | TRBV20-1 | once | CSASSLYEQYF | TGCAGTGCTAGTTCCCTTTACGAGCAGTACTTC
TRBJ2-5 | - | TRBV20-1 | - | CSAEADFLEYF | TGCAGTGCGGAGGCGGATTTTTTGGAGTACTTC
TRBJ1-2 | - | TRBV28 | - | CASRLPTGTNYGYTF | TGTGCCAGCAGACTACCGACAGGTACGAACTATGGCTACACCTTC
TRBJ1-2 | TRBD1 | TRBV28 | - | CASSPRDRAGYTF | TGTGCCAGCAGCCCCCGGGACAGGGCGGGCTACACCTTC
TRBJ2-1 | TRBD2 | TRBV6-2/TRBV6-3 | - | CASSYSASGRGNEQFF | TGTGCCAGCAGTTACTCAGCTAGCGGGAGGGGGAATGAGCAGTTCTTC
TRBJ2-3 | - | TRBV11-1 | - | CASSSRLGGGRPYF | TGTGCCAGCAGCTCAAGACTAGGCGGAGGCAGACCGTATTTT
TRBJ2-6 | - | TRBV19 | - | CASSIQGLSSGANVLTF | TGTGCCAGTAGTATACAGGGACTGAGCTCTGGGGCCAACGTCCTGACTTTC
TRBJ2-2 | TRBD2 | TRBV7-8 | - | CASSPGLAEGTGELFF | TGTGCCAGCAGCCCGGGACTAGCGGAGGGGACCGGGGAGCTGTTTTTT
TRBJ2-3 | TRBD2 | TRBV27 | once | CASGYSGTTDTQYF | TGTGCCAGCGGATATAGCGGGACCACAGATACGCAGTATTTT
TRBJ2-7 | - | TRBV2 | - | CASVYSGSCYF | TGTGCCAGCGTCTACAGCGGGTCGTGTTACTTC
TRBJ1-2 | TRBD1 | TRBV28 | once | CASSSGGTGGGYTF | TGTGCCAGCAGTTCCGGCGGGACAGGGGGAGGCTACACCTTC
TRBJ2-1 | - | TRBV3-1/TRBV3-2 | - | CASRSTGSSYNEQFF | TGTGCCAGCAGGTCAACAGGGAGCTCCTACAATGAGCAGTTCTTC
TRBJ2-1 | TRBD2 | TRBV6-1 | - | CASSEATSGTYYEQFF | TGTGCCAGCAGTGAAGCAACTAGCGGGACCTACTATGAGCAGTTCTTC
TRBJ2-4 | TRBD1 | TRBV7-9 | few | CASSDNDRTGRRYIQYF | TGTGCCAGCAGCGATAATGATAGGACAGGGAGAAGGTACATTCAGTACTTC
TRBJ2-1 | TRBD1 | TRBV18 | - | CASSPQGAGAWNEQFF | TGTGCCAGCTCACCACAGGGGGCAGGGGCCTGGAATGAGCAGTTCTTC
TRBJ1-1 | TRBD1 | TRBV9 | - | CASSVGQGANTEAFF | TGTGCCAGCAGCGTAGGGCAGGGGGCGAACACTGAAGCTTTCTTT
TRBJ2-7 | TRBD2 | TRBV9 | - | CASTAGTSGEVQYF | TGTGCCAGCACCGCAGGGACTAGCGGGGAAGTGCAGTACTTC
TRBJ2-4 | TRBD1 | TRBV5-4 | - | CASSLKAGGYGNIQYF | TGTGCCAGCAGCTTGAAGGCAGGGGGTTATGGAAACATTCAGTACTTC
TRBJ2-4 | TRBD2 | TRBV28 | medium-sized | CASSLLSGEASGRAGIAKNIQYF | TGTGCCAGCAGTTTATTATCTGGGGAGGCTAGCGGGAGGGCCGGAATAGCCAAAAACATTCAGTACTTC
TRBJ1-1 | TRBD1 | TRBV2 | - | CASSWTGRNTEAFF | TGTGCCAGCAGTTGGACAGGGAGAAACACTGAAGCTTTCTTT
TRBJ2-1 | TRBD1 | TRBV7-2 | - | CASSYYRGNEQFF | TGTGCCAGCAGCTATTACAGGGGTAATGAGCAGTTCTTC
TRBJ2-7 | TRBD1 | TRBV7-9 | - | CASSFGQVGYEQYF | TGTGCCAGCAGCTTTGGACAGGTAGGATACGAGCAGTACTTC
TRBJ1-2 | TRBD1 | TRBV5-1 | - | CASSPGTGVWYGYTF | TGCGCCAGCAGCCCGGGGACAGGGGTGTGGTATGGCTACACCTTC
TRBJ1-1 | TRBD1 | TRBV11-2 | once | CASTGQMNTEAFF | TGTGCCAGCACGGGACAGATGAACACTGAAGCTTTCTTT
TRBJ2-7 | TRBD2 | TRBV7-2 | - | CASSLGWGGYEQYF | TGTGCCAGCAGCTTAGGATGGGGGGGATACGAGCAGTACTTC
TRBJ1-3 | - | TRBV27 | - | CASRMTGSGNTIYF | TGTGCCAGCAGGATGACAGGCTCTGGAAACACCATATATTTT
TRBJ2-3 | - | TRBV5-1 | - | CASSLESVDTQYF | TGCGCCAGCAGCTTGGAGAGCGTCGATACGCAGTATTTT
TRBJ2-1 | TRBD2 | TRBV5-4 | - | CASSLTSGGHSYNEQFF | TGTGCCAGCAGCTTAACTAGCGGGGGCCACTCCTACAATGAGCAGTTCTTC
TRBJ2-1 | TRBD2 | TRBV29-1 | - | CSAAGLAGWGNEQFF | TGCAGCGCCGCGGGACTAGCGGGATGGGGCAATGAGCAGTTCTTC
TRBJ1-1 | - | TRBV6-2/TRBV6-3 | - | CASSQDSRTEAFF | TGTGCCAGCAGCCAGGACAGCCGGACTGAAGCTTTCTTT
TRBJ2-5 | TRBD2 | TRBV10-1 | - | CASSESMLIAGGQETQYF | TGCGCCAGCAGTGAGTCGATGTTAATAGCGGGAGGGCAGGAGACCCAGTACTTC
TRBJ2-2 | - | TRBV7-2 | - | CASSLAPAVGAVGELFF | TGTGCCAGCAGCTTAGCACCCGCAGTGGGCGCCGTCGGGGAGCTGTTTTTT
TRBJ2-4 | TRBD2 | TRBV25-1 | - | CASRLAGDAGNIQYF | TGTGCCAGCAGACTAGCGGGAGATGCGGGAAACATTCAGTACTTC
TRBJ1-1 | - | TRBV28 | - | CASSLGGLRKTEAFF | TGTGCCAGCAGCCTAGGGGGATTGAGGAAAACTGAAGCTTTCTTT
TRBJ2-5 | TRBD1 | TRBV28 | - | CASFTGTGRGETQYF | TGTGCCAGCTTCACCGGGACAGGGCGTGGAGAGACCCAGTACTTC
TRBJ1-1 | TRBD1 | TRBV5-1 | few | CASATGGNTEAFF | TGCGCCAGCGCGACAGGGGGGAACACTGAAGCTTTCTTT
TRBJ2-2 | TRBD1 | TRBV2 | - | CASRAGTGNTGELFF | TGTGCCAGCAGAGCCGGGACAGGGAACACCGGGGAGCTGTTTTTT